This TCR beta chain was retrieved from a study of T cell repertoires in cytomegalovirus infection (dated by TCRdb to about 2019). A note on the overall study: Alongside well-studied HLA-B-restricted epitopes, the peptide stimulations were aimed at recently identified HLA-C-restricted CMV epitopes, whose presentation resists viral immunomodulation. Donor HLA type was relevant to the analysis, as public TCR beta signatures indicated carriage of CMV infection together with the matching HLA type.

This clonotype was counted a few times. Its antigen remains unidentified. Base qualities are not provided; no much larger clone lies one nucleotide away. What this sample's treatment or condition label stands for: in vitro stimulation with specific CMV peptide epitopes to enrich CMV-specific T cells. CDR1 and CDR2 are drawn from the germline V gene: SGHTA, FQGNSA. Trimming takes 4 bases from V and 7 bases from J, and the germline ends sit 8 bases apart. From the cysteine up to the phenylalanine, the CDR3 has a length of 11 residues. Just CDR3 DNA is preserved here, 33 bases in frame from base 1. Results the study describes overall, beyond this receptor: Cumulative frequency of public TCR beta family members discriminated carriers of CMV infection plus the relevant HLA type in this cohort and an independent approximately 370-donor cohort. The ex vivo response was dominated by HLA-C-restricted CMV-specific TCR beta clonotypes, and the single most frequent clonotype in two of eight donors was supplied by these HLA-C-restricted clonotypes.

These reads were obtained on an Illumina HiSeq 1500. The public reads were run again by TCRdb, first through fastp at Q25 and then through MiXCR, and only productive beta chains were kept. Each CDR3 protein gets just one entry, which takes the most common genes and DNA from the rows behind it. Here the sample has about 110,000 distinct CDR3 sequences; less than 55% occur a single time. The ten largest account for approximately 74% of the sample. This sequence uses TRBV7-2 and TRBJ2-7; no D gene can be assigned with confidence. The starting material was CD8+ T cells from cultured PBMCs, obtained from culture after CMV antigen stimulation. The TCR originated in a human donor in good health (CMV status not recorded). Some clones in this sample may be carry-over from other donors' samples. The CDR3 loop reads CASSSQAEQYF. The base sequence is TGTGCCAGCAGCTCCCAGGCGGAGCAGTACTTC.